This entry concerns a single T cell receptor beta chain. Its antigen is not yet known. Base qualities are not provided; no much larger clone lies one nucleotide away. The germline V gene supplies CDR1 MRHNA and CDR2 SNTAGT. Taken from cysteine to phenylalanine, the CDR3 has 15 residues. Just the 45-base CDR3 DNA is kept, in frame starting at base 1. Clipping removes 6 bases from V and 4 bases from J, with 10 as the unmatched junction base count. This sample was taken from a study of T cell changes during pregnancy in multiple sclerosis (dated by TCRdb to the late 2010s). For context, the study as a whole: The study examined how the T cell repertoire changed over the course of pregnancy in women with multiple sclerosis.

The receptor library was made with the immunoSEQ multiplex PCR assay. In its TCRdb copy, this immuneACCESS table keeps in-frame sequences only and misses some clones. Where compared with another copy, unresolved V genes explain less than half of these, and the others have no known cause. The sample table records 33,000 or so clones; over 75% of these occur just once. Around 6.8% of the sample goes to the ten largest clones. The V and J segments used are TRBV6-4 and TRBJ2-3, and TRBD1 matches 7 of the central bases. Material: CD8+ T cells from peripheral blood mononuclear cells, obtained in the second trimester of pregnancy. The source of this sequence is a female donor with multiple sclerosis, enrolled in a pregnancy study. The base sequence is TGTGCCAGCAGCCTAAACGGACAGGCCGCAGATACGCAGTATTTT. It translates to CASSLNGQAADTQYF.